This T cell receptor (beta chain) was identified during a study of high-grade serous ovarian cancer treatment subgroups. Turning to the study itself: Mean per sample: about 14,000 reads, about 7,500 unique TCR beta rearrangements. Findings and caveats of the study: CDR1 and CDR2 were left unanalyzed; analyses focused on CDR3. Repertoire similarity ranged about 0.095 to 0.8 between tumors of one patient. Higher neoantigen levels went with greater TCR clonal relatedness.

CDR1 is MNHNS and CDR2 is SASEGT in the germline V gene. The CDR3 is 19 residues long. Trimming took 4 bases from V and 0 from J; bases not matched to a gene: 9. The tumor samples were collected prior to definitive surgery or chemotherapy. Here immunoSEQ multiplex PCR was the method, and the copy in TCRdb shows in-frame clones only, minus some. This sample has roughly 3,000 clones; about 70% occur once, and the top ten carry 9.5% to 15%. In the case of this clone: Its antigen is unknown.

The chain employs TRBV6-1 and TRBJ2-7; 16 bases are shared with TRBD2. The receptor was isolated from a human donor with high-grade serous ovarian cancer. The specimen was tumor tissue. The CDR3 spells CASSVAPGLAGGPSYEQYF. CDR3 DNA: TGTGCCAGCAGTGTTGCTCCGGGACTAGCGGGGGGGCCCTCCTACGAGCAGTACTTC.